This note documents a single T cell receptor (beta chain) sequence. CDR3 regions of TCR beta were amplified from RNA transcripts. Following a first-round RT-PCR that used HTBI primers, a second-round multiplex PCR was carried out. Each CDR3 protein is one row after TCRdb ran MiXCR on the multiplex PCR reads. This sample yields 580,000 or so distinct CDR3 sequences, of which approximately 37% are seen a single time; roughly 4% belongs to the top ten. Uncontrolled infections, pregnancy, lactation or other autoimmune diseases led to patient exclusion. Clinical symptoms, serum thyroxine, TRAb, thyroid ultrasound and orbital computed tomography were relied on for diagnosis. V was shortened by 7 bases and J by 3 bases, with 12 bases between the two germline ends. CDR1 and CDR2 from the germline V gene are LNHDA and SQIVND (reference sequence). The CDR3 loop spans 13 amino acids. The data were obtained in a study of Graves' ophthalmopathy and Graves' hyperthyroidism.

The sequencing sample was made of peripheral blood or thyroid tissue (not recorded which). The chain recombines TRBV19 with TRBJ1-1; D remains unclear. The TCR originated in an adult man with Graves' hyperthyroidism. Here the CDR3 reads CASTEGYDTEAFF. The CDR3 DNA sequence: TGTGCCAGTACAGAGGGTTATGACACTGAAGCTTTCTTT.